The 24 T cell receptor beta chains listed next were all sequenced from one sample in a study of blood T cell repertoires in COVID-19. Profiled with immunoSEQ multiplex PCR; TCRdb holds only in-frame clones, not every one. The repertoire holds almost 200,000 clones, with approximately 87% as singletons. The sample consisted of peripheral blood. These receptors were obtained from a woman aged 70-85 years with acute or convalescent COVID-19.

This chain connects TRBV19 to TRBJ1-5, with 7 nucleotides matching TRBD1. Germline V CDR1 and CDR2: LNHDA, SQIVND (reference sequence). V was pared by 7 bases and J by 7 bases, with 16 bases of the junction left unmatched. The length of the CDR3 is 16 residues. The CDR3 region has the DNA TGTGCCAGTACCTCAAGAGGGGGCAGGGCTGGGCAGCCCCAGCATTTT. Its translation: CASTSRGGRAGQPQHF.

This chain joins TRBV7-3 and TRBJ2-3; 8 bases agree with TRBD1. The CDR3 loop spans 15 amino acids. V dropped 5 bases and J dropped 4; count of bases not matched to a gene: 8. Germline values: CDR1 SGHTA, CDR2 FQGTGA. Written as DNA, the CDR3 is TGTGCCAGCAGCCCGGGACAGGTGGTAGCAGATACGCAGTATTTT. This gives the protein CASSPGQVVADTQYF.

V usage is TRBV12-5 and J usage is TRBJ1-6; no clear D. Germline CDR1 and CDR2: LGHNT and FRNRAP. The V and J ends lost 7 bases and 5 bases respectively, with 12 bases between them. This CDR3 has 14 residues. The CDR3 protein is CASAIGIHNSPLHF. Written as DNA, the CDR3 is TGTGCTAGTGCCATCGGGATACATAATTCACCCCTCCACTTT.

The V call is TRBV18, the J call TRBJ2-2, with 9 bases identical to TRBD1. Losses at the gene ends were 5 bases for V and 6 bases for J; bases not matched to a gene: 13. The CDR3 runs 17 residues. The V gene's germline CDR1 is KGHSH and CDR2 LQKENI. This CDR3 reads CASSKGQGPTTSGELFF. CDR3 sequence (DNA): TGTGCCAGCTCAAAGGGACAGGGCCCCACAACCTCCGGGGAGCTGTTTTTT. The whole variable domain, filled in from reference TRBV18 and TRBJ2-2, reads NAGVMQNPRHLVRRRGQEARLRCSPMKGHSHVYWYRQLPEEGLKFMVYLQKENIIDESGMPKERFSAEFPKEGPSILRIQQVVRGDSAAYFCASSKGQGPTTSGELFFGEGSRLTVL.

The rearrangement links TRBV5-1 to TRBJ1-2; no reliable D call. CDR3 length: 15 residues. V was trimmed by 0 bases and J by 0 bases, leaving 9 bases between them. Germline V CDR1 and CDR2: SGHRS, YFSETQ. CDR3 protein: CASSLGGFPNYGYTF. In DNA, the CDR3 is TGCGCCAGCAGCTTGGGTGGCTTCCCTAACTATGGCTACACCTTC.

The V and J genes are TRBV5-1 and TRBJ1-4; D perhaps matches TRBD1 (5 bases). This CDR3 is built from 16 residues. V was trimmed by 1 base and J by 4 bases, leaving 14 bases between them. CDR1 SGHRS and CDR2 YFSETQ come from the germline V gene. The CDR3 coding sequence is TGCGCCAGCAGCTTGTCGACAGTTGCTGGTAATGAAAAACTGTTTTTT. Translating gives CASSLSTVAGNEKLFF.

The chain joins TRBV7-8 to TRBJ2-1; 12 nucleotides match TRBD2. The J segment lost 4 bases and the V segment lost 6 bases, leaving 16 bases of the junction unmatched. In germline, CDR1 is SGHVS, CDR2 FQNEAQ. The CDR3 loop spans 19 amino acids. The CDR3, as DNA: TGTGCCAGCAGTACATCCGGGACTAGCGGGCGTCGAAAATACAATGAGCAGTTCTTC. Protein sequence: CASSTSGTSGRRKYNEQFF. Combining the CDR3 with reference TRBV7-8 and TRBJ2-1 gives the whole variable domain GAGVSQSPRYKVAKRGQDVALRCDPISGHVSLFWYQQALGQGPEFLTYFQNEAQLDKSGLPSDRFFAERPEGSVSTLKIQRTQQEDSAVYLCASSTSGTSGRRKYNEQFFGPGTRLTVL.

The CDR3 loop reads CASSLFGQGAIETQYF. In nucleotides, the CDR3 is TGCGCCAGCAGCTTGTTTGGACAGGGGGCTATAGAGACCCAGTACTTC. V is TRBV5-1 and J is TRBJ2-5, with 11 bases identical to TRBD1. Germline V gives CDR1 SGHRS, CDR2 YFSETQ. Trimming took 1 base from V and 4 from J; bases not matched to a gene: 6. The CDR3 loop spans 16 amino acids.

In this sample, this clone turned up a few times. V usage is TRBV6-5 and J usage is TRBJ2-7; D uncertain. V dropped 8 bases and J dropped 0 bases, with 8 bases sitting between them. This CDR3 spans 12 amino acids. CDR1 and CDR2 from the germline V gene are MNHEY and SVGAGI. The CDR3 region has the DNA TGTGCCAGCTCCGACTCCTCCTACGAGCAGTACTTC. Residues: CASSDSSYEQYF.

The V gene is TRBV11-3, the J gene TRBJ2-2; 8 bases align to TRBD1. CDR3 length: 14 amino acids. Trimming took 8 bases from V and 1 from J; bases not matched to a gene: 3. Germline V gene lookup returns CDR1 SGHNT and CDR2 YENEEA. The CDR3 sequence is CASSGTGNTGELFF. The DNA for the CDR3 is TGTGCCAGCTCGGGGACAGGGAACACCGGGGAGCTGTTTTTT.

This chain joins TRBV10-3 and TRBJ1-1, with 7 bases identical to TRBD1. CDR3 length equals 15 residues. CDR1 and CDR2 from the germline V gene are ENHRY and SYGVKD. V gave up 0 bases and J gave up 5 bases; unmatched junction bases: 6. The CDR3 nucleotides read TGTGCCATCAGTGAGTCAGAGGGGGCAGGGACTGAAGCTTTCTTT. It codes for CAISESEGAGTEAFF.

The J gene is TRBJ1-4, the V gene TRBV5-1, with 7 bases that match TRBD1. CDR1 and CDR2 from the germline V gene are SGHRS and YFSETQ. This CDR3 has 15 amino acids. After removal of 1 base from V and 5 bases from J, the junction contained 5 bases not matched to a gene. The chain's CDR3 is CASSLFSRGNEKLFF. CDR3 nucleotides: TGCGCCAGCAGCTTGTTCTCCAGGGGGAATGAAAAACTGTTTTTT.

V usage is TRBV7-3 and J usage is TRBJ2-1; maybe TRBD2 (6 bases). Germline assignment: CDR1 SGHTA and CDR2 FQGTGA. The CDR3 extends over 16 amino acids. Trimming pared 1 base from V and 7 bases from J, leaving 17 bases between. DNA of the CDR3: TGTGCCAGCAGCTTAAGGGCGGGACTGGGATGGAATGAGCAGTTCTTC. Translated, it gives CASSLRAGLGWNEQFF.

In its sample, this clone was seen once. The chain carries TRBV24-1 and TRBJ2-7; possibly TRBD1 for D (6 bases). Trimming removed 3 bases at V and 5 bases at J, with 10 bases between. The CDR3 sequence is 13 residues long. The germline V gene has CDR1 KGHDR and CDR2 SFDVKD. The CDR3 nucleotides are TGTGCCACCAGTGATCACCCAGGGGACGAGCAGTACTTC. It yields the protein CATSDHPGDEQYF.

The J gene is TRBJ1-6, the V gene TRBV6-9; no clear D gene. There are 17 residues in the CDR3. Germline V gene lookup returns CDR1 MNHGY and CDR2 SVAAGI. Trimming shortened V by 5 bases and J by 10 bases, and 24 bases separated the two germline ends. CDR3 DNA: TGTGCCAGCAGTCACTCACTGCGGGTTGGGCGGGAGTCACCCCTCCACTTT. This sequence encodes CASSHSLRVGRESPLHF.

V gene TRBV2 combines with J gene TRBJ1-4; maybe TRBD1 (6 bases). The CDR3 is made up of 12 amino acids. V lost 6 bases to trimming and J lost 13 bases, with 15 bases between them. Germline V gene sequence: CDR1 SNHLY, CDR2 FYNNEI. In nucleotides, the CDR3 is TGTGCCAGCAGCGGAGACAGGCCTCTACTGTTTTTT. It specifies CASSGDRPLLFF.

The V and J genes are TRBV10-3 and TRBJ1-2; TRBD1 matches at 9 bases. The CDR3 is 16 amino acids. Trimming took 11 bases from V and 4 from J; bases not matched to a gene: 17. The V gene's germline CDR1 is ENHRY and CDR2 SYGVKD. CDR3 residues: CASQLLQGARSYGYTF. CDR3 DNA: TGTGCCTCACAGCTTCTACAGGGGGCGCGTTCCTATGGCTACACCTTC.

This clone was recorded only once. Other DNA sequences of this sample code for an identical CDR3. This rearrangement joins TRBV5-1 to TRBJ1-3; the D gene is possibly TRBD1 (5 bases). The length of the CDR3 is 16 residues. Germline-derived CDR1 and CDR2 are SGHRS and YFSETQ. V lost 0 bases and J 0 bases, leaving 10 bases between the germline ends. CDR3 DNA: TGCGCCAGCAGCTTGGTCGGGGGAACCTCTGGAAACACCATATATTTT. Protein: CASSLVGGTSGNTIYF.

Worth noting for this clone: An end of the junction does not agree with germline; a read error may underlie this. The chain is built from TRBV7-9 and TRBJ2-7; 8 bases match TRBD2. The CDR3 sequence is 16 residues long. The germline gives CDR1 SEHNR, CDR2 FQNEAQ (reference sequence). The chain's CDR3 is CASRLAVSGARGEQYF. The CDR3, as DNA: TGTGCCAGCAGATTAGCGGTTAGCGGGGCGCGGGGGGAGCAGTACTTC.

Comments on this clone: Other DNA sequences in this specimen translate into the identical CDR3. This chain links TRBV5-1 with TRBJ1-1, with 8 bases matching TRBD1. The CDR3 extends over 14 amino acids. Germline V gene lookup returns CDR1 SGHRS and CDR2 YFSETQ. V lost 4 bases, J lost 1 base, and 3 bases stayed unmatched. Here the CDR3 reads CASSAQGGNTEAFF. DNA of the CDR3: TGCGCCAGCAGCGCACAGGGGGGGAACACTGAAGCTTTCTTT.

The V call is TRBV7-9, the J call TRBJ2-1; 9 bases align to TRBD1. J was trimmed by 3 bases and V by 3 bases; bases with no gene match: 3. Germline loops: CDR1 SEHNR, CDR2 FQNEAQ (reference sequence). The CDR3 loop spans 15 amino acids. CDR3: CASSFTGGFYNEQFF. CDR3 DNA sequence: TGTGCCAGCAGCTTCACAGGGGGCTTCTACAATGAGCAGTTCTTC.

V is TRBV6-1 and J is TRBJ2-1; no firm D call. Germline V lookup: CDR1 MNHNS, CDR2 SASEGT. The CDR3 is 12 amino acids. With 3 bases removed from V and 10 bases from J, the gap between germline ends came to 10 bases. CDR3 coding DNA: TGTGCCAGCAGTGAGCCGACATCCGAGCAGTTCTTC. Its protein is CASSEPTSEQFF.

The rearrangement links TRBV6-1 to TRBJ1-4; no reliable D call. Trimming cost V 0 bases and J 13 bases, with 12 bases left between them. This CDR3 region has 13 residues. Germline V CDR1 and CDR2: MNHNS, SASEGT. The CDR3 coding sequence is TGTGCCAGCAGTGAAGCGGCTAAAACTAGACTGTTTTTT. It encodes CASSEAAKTRLFF.

The chain is built from TRBV7-8 and TRBJ2-1; the D gene could be TRBD1 or TRBD2 (7 bases each). Trimming shortened V by 5 bases and J by 10 bases, and 9 bases separated the two germline ends. The CDR3 sequence is 11 residues long. CDR1 and CDR2 from the germline V gene are SGHVS and FQNEAQ. CDR3 protein: CASSQGGEQFF. Written as DNA, the CDR3 is TGTGCCAGCAGCCAGGGGGGGGAGCAGTTCTTC.